This T cell receptor beta chain was captured by sequencing in a study of human T cells and chemical hapten exposure. Germline CDR1 reads MNHEY; CDR2 reads SVGEGT. This CDR3 comprises 15 residues. The V gene end was trimmed by 0 bases and the J gene end by 9 bases; junction bases not matched to a gene: 7. Single cDNA molecules in the library carried unique molecular identifiers attached during preparation. Study processing details: Across samples, TCR counts had a median of roughly 100,000 and ranged from roughly 23,224 to 750,000. One entry per CDR3 protein results from TCRdb running MiXCR on the RACE reads. The V and J calls follow TCRdb's processing rather than the paper's. The repertoire has approximately 90,000 distinct CDR3 sequences, more than 9% of them found once; the top ten carry roughly 2.4%. Noted time point: patch test 1, 2 weeks after DPC sensitization. Treatment given: therapeutic diphenylcyclopropenone sensitization with weekly scalp DPC.

The gene calls are TRBV6-2 or TRBV6-3 and TRBJ2-1; 8 nucleotides align to TRBD2. This specimen consisted of whole blood, obtained in connection with sensitization to the hapten diphenylcyclopropenone (DPC). This TCR was recovered from a man aged 40-49 years with alopecia areata. Some clones in this sample may be carry-over from other donors' samples. CDR3 loop: CASSYSPGGPGEQFF. In DNA, the CDR3 is TGTGCCAGCAGTTACTCGCCGGGAGGGCCCGGTGAGCAGTTCTTC.